The 16 T cell receptor beta chains below come from one sample, sequenced in a study of blood T cell repertoires in COVID-19. The repertoire was sequenced with immunoSEQ multiplex PCR; TCRdb's copy has only in-frame clones and lacks some. The repertoire holds around 78,000 clones, 85% to 90% seen once, with under 13% in the top ten. The material sequenced was peripheral blood. The receptors come from a man aged 70 or older with active or convalescent COVID-19.

The rearrangement uses TRBV28 and TRBJ1-5, with D possibly being TRBD1 (6 bases). This CDR3 has 15 residues. Germline assignment: CDR1 MDHEN and CDR2 SYDVKM. The V end was cut by 7 bases, the J end by 0 bases, with 13 bases between. The CDR3 sequence is CASTLGGASNQPQHF. CDR3 nucleotide sequence: TGTGCCAGCACCTTAGGGGGGGCTAGCAATCAGCCCCAGCATTTT.

CDR3 in DNA: TGTGCCAGCAGCCACCAGGGGGCCCAGGGGACCGGGGAGCTGTTTTTT. This sequence encodes CASSHQGAQGTGELFF. The rearrangement uses TRBV4-2 and TRBJ2-2, with 8 bases fitting TRBD1. The CDR3 covers 16 residues. CDR1 LGHNA and CDR2 YNFKEQ come from the germline V gene. J was trimmed by 5 bases and V by 3 bases; bases with no gene match: 8.

This clone was counted a single time. This sequence joins TRBV21-1 and TRBJ1-1. TRBV21-1 is labeled a pseudogene. The CDR3 spans 15 residues. In DNA, the CDR3 is TGTGCCAGCAGCAAAGCCGGGGGAGATGACACTGAAGCTTTCTTT. Protein product: CASSKAGGDDTEAFF.

The rearrangement joins TRBV18 to TRBJ1-4; 8 positions match TRBD1. This CDR3 is built from 15 residues. The germline V gene encodes CDR1 KGHSH and CDR2 LQKENI. The trim removed 3 bases at V and 6 bases at J, leaving 6 bases unmatched. Here the CDR3 reads CASSPQTGADEKLFF. CDR3 DNA: TGTGCCAGCTCACCGCAGACAGGGGCGGATGAAAAACTGTTTTTT.

The chain carries TRBV11-1 and TRBJ2-7; D perhaps matches TRBD2 (6 bases). The CDR3 has 12 residues. Germline CDR1 SGHAT, CDR2 FQDESV (reference sequence). V lost 8 bases, J lost 1 base, and 9 bases lay in between. This chain's CDR3 is CASSRESYEQYF. CDR3 coding DNA: TGTGCCAGCTCCCGGGAGTCCTACGAGCAGTACTTC.

J is TRBJ1-2 and V is TRBV19, with 9 nucleotides matching TRBD1. V lost 4 bases to trimming and J lost 2 bases; unmatched junction nucleotides: 2. The germline gives CDR1 LNHDA, CDR2 SQIVND (reference sequence). The CDR3 totals 14 residues. CDR3 sequence reads: CASSKGQGNYGYTF. CDR3 DNA sequence: TGTGCCAGTAGTAAGGGACAGGGAAACTATGGCTACACCTTC. The entire variable domain, with the rest obtained from reference TRBV19 and TRBJ1-2, is as follows: DGGITQSPKYLFRKEGQNVTLSCEQNLNHDAMYWYRQDPGQGLRLIYYSQIVNDFQKGDIAEGYSVSREKKESFPLTVTSAQKNPTAFYLCASSKGQGNYGYTFGSGTRLTVV.

The chain links TRBV29-1 to TRBJ2-7, with no clear D. CDR3 size: 12 residues. In germline, CDR1 is SQVTM, CDR2 ANQGSEA. V lost 1 base to trimming and J lost 5 bases, with 9 bases between them. This CDR3 is CSVEVNSNEQYF. The DNA of the CDR3 is TGCAGCGTTGAAGTTAACTCTAACGAGCAGTACTTC.

This chain joins TRBV18 and TRBJ1-5; TRBD1 agrees at 8 bases. V dropped 3 bases and J dropped 6; count of bases not matched to a gene: 7. This CDR3 has 15 residues. The germline V gene has CDR1 KGHSH and CDR2 LQKENI. CDR3 nucleotides: TGTGCCAGCTCACCGGCGACAGGGGCCGGTCAGCCCCAGCATTTT. Translation: CASSPATGAGQPQHF.

This chain joins TRBV6-5 and TRBJ1-2; the D gene is possibly TRBD1 (6 bases). The germline CDR1 and CDR2 sequences are MNHEY and SVGAGI. The V gene lost 4 bases and the J gene lost 0 bases, with 12 bases spanning the gap. The CDR3 totals 15 residues. CDR3 sequence: CASSSPGQTNYGYTF. The CDR3 nucleotides read TGTGCCAGCAGTTCCCCCGGACAGACTAACTATGGCTACACCTTC.

The chain combines TRBV19 with TRBJ2-1, with D perhaps TRBD1 (5 bases). V shed 3 bases and J shed 0 bases, with 9 bases lying between them. Germline-derived CDR1 and CDR2 are LNHDA and SQIVND (reference sequence). CDR3 length: 15 amino acids. The CDR3 DNA is TGTGCCAGTAGTATTACAGGTAGCTCCTACAATGAGCAGTTCTTC. Its protein is CASSITGSSYNEQFF. Full variable domain (missing parts from reference TRBV19 and TRBJ2-1): DGGITQSPKYLFRKEGQNVTLSCEQNLNHDAMYWYRQDPGQGLRLIYYSQIVNDFQKGDIAEGYSVSREKKESFPLTVTSAQKNPTAFYLCASSITGSSYNEQFFGPGTRLTVL.

The chain uses TRBV27 and TRBJ2-1; 8 positions agree with TRBD2. The CDR3 has 15 residues. V lost 2 bases, J lost 4 bases, and 4 bases stayed unmatched. Germline loops: CDR1 MNHEY, CDR2 SMNVEV (reference sequence). DNA for the CDR3: TGTGCCAGCAGTTTAAGCGGGAGTGGTTACAATGAGCAGTTCTTC. Its translation is CASSLSGSGYNEQFF.

This clone showed up just a few times. The genes are TRBV16 and TRBJ1-1; D is perhaps TRBD1 (6 bases). V shed 4 bases and J shed 4 bases, with 22 bases lying between them. From germline, CDR1 is KGHSY and CDR2 FQNENV. The CDR3 runs 17 residues. CDR3 protein: CASSLGGGENGFTEAFF. DNA for the CDR3: TGTGCCAGCAGCCTAGGGGGAGGGGAAAATGGATTCACTGAAGCTTTCTTT.

J is TRBJ2-1 and V is TRBV20-1; 10 bases are shared with TRBD1. Germline V gene sequence: CDR1 DFQATT, CDR2 SNEGSKA (reference sequence). The CDR3 consists of 14 residues. V lost 3 bases, J lost 3 bases, and 2 bases stayed unmatched. The CDR3 coding sequence is TGCAGTGCTAGTGGGACAGGGGTCTACAATGAGCAGTTCTTC. Protein: CSASGTGVYNEQFF.

The chain carries TRBV9 and TRBJ1-3; D is possibly TRBD1 (5 bases). Germline CDR1 is SGDLS and CDR2 is YYNGEE. The CDR3 is 14 amino acids. V dropped 3 bases and J dropped 0 bases, with 7 bases sitting between them. The CDR3 DNA follows: TGTGCCAGCAGCGCCCAGGGCTCTGGAAACACCATATATTTT. This encodes CASSAQGSGNTIYF.

The chain joins TRBV20-1 to TRBJ2-7; unclear D gene. Trimming left V 3 bases short and J 2 bases short, with 8 bases between. The length of the CDR3 is 12 residues. CDR1 is DFQATT and CDR2 is SNEGSKA in the germline V gene (reference sequence). CDR3 in DNA: TGCAGTGCTAGTCTAATAACCTACGAGCAGTACTTC. Amino acids: CSASLITYEQYF.

The chain is built from TRBV6-5 and TRBJ2-1; TRBD2 matches at 9 bases. CDR1 and CDR2 from the germline V gene are MNHEY and SVGAGI. The CDR3 loop spans 15 amino acids. With V trimmed by 0 bases and J by 7 bases, 4 bases remained unmatched. The CDR3 region is CASSYSRAGGNEQFF. CDR3 sequence (DNA): TGTGCCAGCAGTTACTCAAGAGCGGGGGGAAATGAGCAGTTCTTC.